These 8 T cell receptor beta chains were sequenced from one sample in a study of blood T cell repertoires in COVID-19 (dated by TCRdb to 2018 to 2020). Library preparation used the immunoSEQ multiplex PCR assay. TCRdb limited this immuneACCESS table to in-frame rearrangements with V and J called. A share of clones is missing; checked studies link under half to unresolved V genes, and the rest is unexplained. This sample gives about 100,000 clones in total; 80% of them show up just once. The ten largest clones represent around 29% of the sample. Sample: peripheral blood. The receptors here all came from a man aged 70 or older with active or convalescent COVID-19.

This sequence joins TRBV11-1 and TRBJ1-3, with 7 positions matching TRBD1. Germline trimming cut 5 bases from V and 3 bases from J; bases unmatched to any gene: 7. The CDR3 contains 15 residues. The V gene's germline CDR1 is SGHAT and CDR2 FQDESV (reference sequence). The CDR3 DNA follows: TGTGCCAGCAGCCCCGGACAGGAATTTGGAAACACCATATATTTT. This encodes CASSPGQEFGNTIYF.

The CDR3 region is CASSRSGLAGGRNIQYF. In nucleotides, the CDR3 is TGTGCCAGCAGTCGCTCAGGACTAGCGGGGGGTAGGAACATTCAGTACTTC. The chain is built from TRBV6-6 and TRBJ2-4; 14 bases fit TRBD2. With 5 bases clipped from V and 7 bases from J, the junction kept 10 bases outside the gene matches. Looked up from germline, CDR1 is MNHNY and CDR2 is SVGAGI (reference sequence). There are 17 residues in the CDR3.

The chain joins TRBV28 to TRBJ2-7; D is uncertain. The V end was cut by 2 bases, the J end by 4 bases, with 12 bases between. Germline CDR1 and CDR2: MDHEN and SYDVKM. The CDR3 is 14 residues long. The DNA for the CDR3 is TGTGCCAGCAGTTTAGGTGGGCGAACTTACGAGCAGTACTTC. It codes for CASSLGGRTYEQYF.

This clone appeared a single time. The CDR3 coding sequence is TGTGCCAGCAGTTACTCGGGCCCATACAATGAGCAGTTCTTC. Amino acids: CASSYSGPYNEQFF. J is TRBJ2-1 and V is TRBV6-5; D ambiguous. The CDR3 sequence is 14 residues long. Germline V gene data show CDR1 as MNHEY and CDR2 as SVGAGI. V lost 0 bases, J lost 4 bases, and 7 bases lay in between.

This clone turned up a few times. The genes are TRBV19 and TRBJ2-7; a weak D match, TRBD2 (5 bases). V lost 5 bases to trimming and J lost 0 bases, with 14 bases between them. This CDR3 region has 15 residues. CDR1 is LNHDA and CDR2 is SQIVND in the germline V gene (reference sequence). CDR3 loop: CASSFRPSGSYEQYF. CDR3 DNA: TGTGCCAGTAGTTTCCGTCCGAGCGGCTCCTACGAGCAGTACTTC.

This clone was counted once. J is TRBJ2-1 and V is TRBV19; TRBD2 aligns across 7 bases. Germline CDR1 is LNHDA and CDR2 is SQIVND (reference sequence). V dropped 0 bases and J dropped 3; count of bases not matched to a gene: 5. The CDR3 extends over 16 amino acids. The CDR3 coding sequence is TGTGCCAGTAGTATAGAGGCGGGAGTGTTCTACAATGAGCAGTTCTTC. It yields the protein CASSIEAGVFYNEQFF.

The chain has TRBV27 and TRBJ1-2; 10 nucleotides line up with TRBD1. From germline, CDR1 is MNHEY and CDR2 SMNVEV (reference sequence). CDR3 size: 17 residues. With 5 bases clipped from V and 7 bases from J, the junction kept 16 bases outside the gene matches. The CDR3 protein is CASSVGGVRQGAAGYTF. The CDR3 DNA reads as TGTGCCAGCAGTGTTGGTGGCGTCAGACAGGGGGCTGCTGGCTACACCTTC.

The chain carries TRBV24-1 and TRBJ1-4, with 10 nucleotides matching TRBD1. Germline V gives CDR1 KGHDR, CDR2 SFDVKD. Trimming took 5 bases from V and 4 from J; bases not matched to a gene: 3. This CDR3 contains 15 residues. CDR3 sequence (DNA): TGTGCCACCAGTGTTGGGACAGGGGTTAATGAAAAACTGTTTTTT. It yields the protein CATSVGTGVNEKLFF.